This is a list of T cell receptor beta chains from one sample in a study. TCRdb re-called the 5' RACE reads through MiXCR, storing one row per CDR3 protein. In the table there are tens of thousands of distinct CDR3 sequences, about 26% of which are singletons. The sample was tumor-infiltrating Tregs sorted from the breast tumor. Every receptor here comes from a female donor with breast cancer. CDR3s include the opening cysteine and the closing phenylalanine or tryptophan. The D gene is left open where the match is weak. Rows may omit the clone size; those that give it use once, few, many or a size class.

clone_size: few; d_call: -; j_call: TRBJ1-6; v_call: TRBV2; cdr3_nt: TGTGCCAGCAGTGAAGCAGGGGCCCATAATTCACCCCTCCACTTT; cdr3_aa: CASSEAGAHNSPLHF
clone_size: -; d_call: -; j_call: TRBJ1-1; v_call: TRBV4-3; cdr3_nt: TGCGCCAGCAGCCAAGATAGGAGGGGGACTGGGGCTTTCTTT; cdr3_aa: CASSQDRRGTGAFF
clone_size: -; d_call: -; j_call: TRBJ2-2; v_call: TRBV5-1; cdr3_nt: TGCGCCAGCAGCTTGGAGGGACATGAGGGCGGGGAGCTGTTTTTT; cdr3_aa: CASSLEGHEGGELFF
clone_size: few; d_call: TRBD1; j_call: TRBJ2-5; v_call: TRBV11-2; cdr3_nt: TGTGCCAGCAGCTTGAGGGACAGGGATTGGGAGACCCAGTACTTC; cdr3_aa: CASSLRDRDWETQYF
clone_size: -; d_call: -; j_call: TRBJ2-5; v_call: TRBV5-6; cdr3_nt: TGTGCCAGCAGCTTGGGGTCGGCGGCTCAAGAGACCCAGTACTTC; cdr3_aa: CASSLGSAAQETQYF
clone_size: -; d_call: -; j_call: TRBJ1-6; v_call: TRBV12-3/TRBV12-4; cdr3_nt: TGTGCCAGCAGGGTGGGGCAGATTAATTCACCCCTCCACTTT; cdr3_aa: CASRVGQINSPLHF
clone_size: once; d_call: -; j_call: TRBJ2-5; v_call: TRBV7-9; cdr3_nt: TGTGCCAGCTCCTCCATAGGACAGCCTCAAGAGACCCAGTACTTC; cdr3_aa: CASSSIGQPQETQYF
clone_size: -; d_call: -; j_call: TRBJ2-3; v_call: TRBV4-1; cdr3_nt: TGCGCCAGCGGCCAAGATCGGGTCGGGGGAGATACGCAGTATTTT; cdr3_aa: CASGQDRVGGDTQYF
clone_size: many; d_call: -; j_call: TRBJ1-1; v_call: TRBV29-1; cdr3_nt: TGCAGCGGAGGGTTTATGAACACTGAAGCTTTCTTT; cdr3_aa: CSGGFMNTEAFF
clone_size: -; d_call: TRBD1; j_call: TRBJ2-1; v_call: TRBV5-1; cdr3_nt: TGCGCCAGCAGCGCGGGACAGGAATACAATGAGCAGTTCTTC; cdr3_aa: CASSAGQEYNEQFF
clone_size: many; d_call: -; j_call: TRBJ2-1; v_call: TRBV4-2; cdr3_nt: TGTGCCAGCAGCCAAGCACTAGCTGCTAACAATGAGCAGTTCTTC; cdr3_aa: CASSQALAANNEQFF
clone_size: -; d_call: TRBD1; j_call: TRBJ2-7; v_call: TRBV25-1; cdr3_nt: TGTGCCAGCAGTGAATACAGGACAGGGGCTGAAGAGCAGTACTTC; cdr3_aa: CASSEYRTGAEEQYF
clone_size: many; d_call: TRBD2; j_call: TRBJ2-1; v_call: TRBV4-1; cdr3_nt: TGCGCCAGCAGCCAAGGAGGACTAGCGGGAGGGCCTATAAACAATGAGCAGTTCTTC; cdr3_aa: CASSQGGLAGGPINNEQFF
clone_size: -; d_call: -; j_call: TRBJ2-3; v_call: TRBV11-2; cdr3_nt: TGTGCCAGCACGACAGTTAATTCCGATACGCAGTATTTT; cdr3_aa: CASTTVNSDTQYF
clone_size: -; d_call: -; j_call: TRBJ2-1; v_call: TRBV25-1; cdr3_nt: TGTGCCAGCAGCCTTAGCGGTGAGAGCCACAATGAGCAGTCCTTC; cdr3_aa: CASSLSGESHNEQSF
clone_size: many; d_call: TRBD2; j_call: TRBJ2-1; v_call: TRBV7-2; cdr3_nt: TGTGCCAGCAGCCTACTAGCGGCGGGAGGGGCCAGGAATGAGCAGTTCTTC; cdr3_aa: CASSLLAAGGARNEQFF
clone_size: -; d_call: TRBD2; j_call: TRBJ2-5; v_call: TRBV9; cdr3_nt: TGTGCCAGCAGCGTAGCTAGCGGGAGGGGAGAGACCCAGTACTTC; cdr3_aa: CASSVASGRGETQYF
clone_size: many; d_call: -; j_call: TRBJ1-1; v_call: TRBV27; cdr3_nt: TGTGCCAGCAGTTTATGGATCACTGAAGCTTTCTTT; cdr3_aa: CASSLWITEAFF
clone_size: few; d_call: -; j_call: TRBJ2-1; v_call: TRBV4-2; cdr3_nt: TGTGCCAGCGGGGTCAGGGGGGAGAAGCGAAATGAGCAGTTCTTC; cdr3_aa: CASGVRGEKRNEQFF
clone_size: -; d_call: -; j_call: TRBJ1-4; v_call: TRBV20-1; cdr3_nt: TGCAGTGCCGAAGGGGGTTTCGGTGAAAAACTGTTTTTT; cdr3_aa: CSAEGGFGEKLFF
clone_size: -; d_call: -; j_call: TRBJ1-2; v_call: TRBV5-6; cdr3_nt: TGTGCCAGCAGCCAATCCGGGCACCTGGGCTACACCTTC; cdr3_aa: CASSQSGHLGYTF
clone_size: many; d_call: -; j_call: TRBJ2-7; v_call: TRBV7-3; cdr3_nt: TGTGCCAGCAGCCCCGGGGACTTAGTCTCCTACGAGCAGTACTTC; cdr3_aa: CASSPGDLVSYEQYF
clone_size: many; d_call: -; j_call: TRBJ1-2; v_call: TRBV12-3/TRBV12-4; cdr3_nt: TGTGCCAGCACCCCGTACAGAACAGAGGGCTACACCTTC; cdr3_aa: CASTPYRTEGYTF
clone_size: many; d_call: -; j_call: TRBJ2-7; v_call: TRBV6-2/TRBV6-3; cdr3_nt: TGTGCCAGCAGGGCAGAGAGCGGACCCTACGAGCAGTACTTC; cdr3_aa: CASRAESGPYEQYF
clone_size: once; d_call: TRBD1; j_call: TRBJ1-5; v_call: TRBV10-3; cdr3_nt: TGTGCCATCAGTCGGGACAGGGGGCTCGTCGGCAATCAGCCCCAGCATTTT; cdr3_aa: CAISRDRGLVGNQPQHF
clone_size: many; d_call: -; j_call: TRBJ1-2; v_call: TRBV5-1; cdr3_nt: TGCGCCAGCAGCTTGTTCGGGACCGCGGATGGCTACACCTTC; cdr3_aa: CASSLFGTADGYTF
clone_size: few; d_call: -; j_call: TRBJ1-2; v_call: TRBV5-1; cdr3_nt: TGCGCCAGCAGCTTGCAGGCGGACTATGGCTACACCTTC; cdr3_aa: CASSLQADYGYTF
clone_size: -; d_call: -; j_call: TRBJ1-1; v_call: TRBV7-2; cdr3_nt: TGTGCCAGCAGCCCCGTTTTGACGGGGCTAGCAGCTTTCTTT; cdr3_aa: CASSPVLTGLAAFF
clone_size: -; d_call: -; j_call: TRBJ2-5; v_call: TRBV6-5; cdr3_nt: TGTGCCAGCAGACGACATCCCGGAGAAGAGACCCAGTACTTC; cdr3_aa: CASRRHPGEETQYF
clone_size: -; d_call: TRBD1; j_call: TRBJ1-4; v_call: TRBV20-1; cdr3_nt: TGCAGTGCTATTAGGACAGGGACTGAAAAACTGTTTTTT; cdr3_aa: CSAIRTGTEKLFF
clone_size: -; d_call: TRBD2; j_call: TRBJ2-1; v_call: TRBV7-9; cdr3_nt: TGTGCCAGCAGCTCGGGGACTAGCGGGAGTTACAATGAGCAGTTCTTC; cdr3_aa: CASSSGTSGSYNEQFF
clone_size: -; d_call: TRBD1; j_call: TRBJ1-1; v_call: TRBV7-2; cdr3_nt: TGTGCCAGCAGCACCCGGACAGGCCGACTTAACACTGAAGCTTTCTTT; cdr3_aa: CASSTRTGRLNTEAFF
clone_size: few; d_call: -; j_call: TRBJ1-5; v_call: TRBV6-2/TRBV6-3; cdr3_nt: TGTGCCAGCAGCCCCAGGGGTAGCAATCAGCCCCAGCATTTT; cdr3_aa: CASSPRGSNQPQHF
clone_size: few; d_call: -; j_call: TRBJ2-3; v_call: TRBV5-1; cdr3_nt: TGCACCAGCGGCTTGAACGGACGGACTAGCACAGATACGCAGTATTTT; cdr3_aa: CTSGLNGRTSTDTQYF
clone_size: -; d_call: -; j_call: TRBJ2-1; v_call: TRBV12-5; cdr3_nt: TGTGCTAGTGGCCCCTATGGACGAGGTGAGCAGTTCTTC; cdr3_aa: CASGPYGRGEQFF
clone_size: -; d_call: -; j_call: TRBJ1-6; v_call: TRBV6-2/TRBV6-3; cdr3_nt: TGTGCCAGCAGTTACTCGTCTAATTCACCCCTCCACTTT; cdr3_aa: CASSYSSNSPLHF
clone_size: few; d_call: -; j_call: TRBJ2-5; v_call: TRBV28; cdr3_nt: TGTGCCAGCAGACAGGGAGGTTCTGAGACCCAGTACTTC; cdr3_aa: CASRQGGSETQYF
clone_size: -; d_call: TRBD1; j_call: TRBJ2-2; v_call: TRBV28; cdr3_nt: TGTGCCACGTCAAGGAGGACAGGGGGCTCCGGGGAGCTGTTTTTT; cdr3_aa: CATSRRTGGSGELFF
clone_size: many; d_call: TRBD1; j_call: TRBJ2-3; v_call: TRBV27; cdr3_nt: TGTGCCAGCAGGGACAGGGTCTCAGATACGCAGTATTTT; cdr3_aa: CASRDRVSDTQYF
clone_size: few; d_call: TRBD1; j_call: TRBJ2-7; v_call: TRBV20-1; cdr3_nt: TGCAGTGCTAGAAGGGGGACAGAGTACGAGCAGTACTTC; cdr3_aa: CSARRGTEYEQYF
clone_size: many; d_call: -; j_call: TRBJ1-3; v_call: TRBV15; cdr3_nt: TGTGCCACCAGCAGAGAAAGGATTACCGGAAACACCATATATTTT; cdr3_aa: CATSRERITGNTIYF
clone_size: many; d_call: TRBD2; j_call: TRBJ2-3; v_call: TRBV7-9; cdr3_nt: TGTGCCAGCAGCCCTAGCGGGGATCAGGATACGCAGTATTTT; cdr3_aa: CASSPSGDQDTQYF
clone_size: many; d_call: -; j_call: TRBJ2-7; v_call: TRBV6-6; cdr3_nt: TGTGCCAGCAGTCCCTGGGGGGGGCTAGGCTACGAGCAGTACTTC; cdr3_aa: CASSPWGGLGYEQYF
clone_size: -; d_call: TRBD1; j_call: TRBJ2-4; v_call: TRBV20-1; cdr3_nt: TGCAGTGGCACGGACAGGCTAGCCAAAAACATTCAGTACTTC; cdr3_aa: CSGTDRLAKNIQYF
clone_size: -; d_call: -; j_call: TRBJ1-6; v_call: TRBV28; cdr3_nt: TGTGCCAGCAAAAATGAGGGCTGGAATTCACCCCTCCACTTT; cdr3_aa: CASKNEGWNSPLHF
clone_size: many; d_call: -; j_call: TRBJ1-6; v_call: TRBV10-1; cdr3_nt: TGCGCCAGCAGTGAGCGGGCAGCTAATTCACCCCTCCACTTT; cdr3_aa: CASSERAANSPLHF
clone_size: once; d_call: -; j_call: TRBJ1-5; v_call: TRBV12-3/TRBV12-4; cdr3_nt: TGTGCCAGCAGTATTACCAGTGACAGCCAGCCCCAGCATTTT; cdr3_aa: CASSITSDSQPQHF
clone_size: -; d_call: -; j_call: TRBJ1-6; v_call: TRBV5-1; cdr3_nt: TGCGCCAGCAGAACCGACGTTGCGTTGGGGTCACCCCTCCACTTT; cdr3_aa: CASRTDVALGSPLHF
clone_size: many; d_call: -; j_call: TRBJ2-2; v_call: TRBV9; cdr3_nt: TGTGCCAGCAGCACTGATACCGGGGAGCTGTTTTTT; cdr3_aa: CASSTDTGELFF
clone_size: many; d_call: TRBD2; j_call: TRBJ2-2; v_call: TRBV7-2; cdr3_nt: TGTGCCAGCAGGCGGACTAGCGGGACGAACACCGGGGAGCTGTTTTTT; cdr3_aa: CASRRTSGTNTGELFF
clone_size: once; d_call: -; j_call: TRBJ1-4; v_call: TRBV4-2; cdr3_nt: TGCGCCATCAGCCGGTATCCCGGGGCTACTAATGAAAAACTGTTTTTT; cdr3_aa: CAISRYPGATNEKLFF
clone_size: -; d_call: -; j_call: TRBJ2-2; v_call: TRBV4-2; cdr3_nt: TGTGCCAGCAGCCAAGAACACGGGAGGGGGCGTGATCAATTGGCTGCCGGGGAGCTGTTTTTT; cdr3_aa: CASSQEHGRGRDQLAAGELFF
clone_size: -; d_call: TRBD2; j_call: TRBJ2-5; v_call: TRBV7-2; cdr3_nt: TGTGCCAGCAGCCCAGCGGGGGGGCGGGAGACCCAGTACTTC; cdr3_aa: CASSPAGGRETQYF
clone_size: -; d_call: -; j_call: TRBJ2-5; v_call: TRBV7-7; cdr3_nt: TGTGCTAGCAGCTCACAGAGAGGGAGCATGGGGACCCAGTACTTC; cdr3_aa: CASSSQRGSMGTQYF
clone_size: -; d_call: -; j_call: TRBJ2-3; v_call: TRBV20-1; cdr3_nt: TGCAGTGCTAGTAGGCTGGGCACAGATACGCAGTATTTT; cdr3_aa: CSASRLGTDTQYF
clone_size: few; d_call: TRBD1; j_call: TRBJ1-1; v_call: TRBV20-1; cdr3_nt: TGCAGTGCGAACACAGGGGGCGCGTGGAACACTGAAGCTTTCTTT; cdr3_aa: CSANTGGAWNTEAFF
clone_size: many; d_call: -; j_call: TRBJ2-1; v_call: TRBV7-3; cdr3_nt: TGTGCCAGCAGCTTACCCCCGGCACGTGAGCAGTTCTTC; cdr3_aa: CASSLPPAREQFF
clone_size: few; d_call: TRBD1; j_call: TRBJ2-7; v_call: TRBV6-1; cdr3_nt: TGTGCCAGCCGGGCAGGGGGAAAATCCTACGAGCAGTACTTC; cdr3_aa: CASRAGGKSYEQYF
clone_size: many; d_call: -; j_call: TRBJ1-2; v_call: TRBV29-1; cdr3_nt: TGCAGCGTTGATCCTCAGCTCTATGGCTACACCTTC; cdr3_aa: CSVDPQLYGYTF